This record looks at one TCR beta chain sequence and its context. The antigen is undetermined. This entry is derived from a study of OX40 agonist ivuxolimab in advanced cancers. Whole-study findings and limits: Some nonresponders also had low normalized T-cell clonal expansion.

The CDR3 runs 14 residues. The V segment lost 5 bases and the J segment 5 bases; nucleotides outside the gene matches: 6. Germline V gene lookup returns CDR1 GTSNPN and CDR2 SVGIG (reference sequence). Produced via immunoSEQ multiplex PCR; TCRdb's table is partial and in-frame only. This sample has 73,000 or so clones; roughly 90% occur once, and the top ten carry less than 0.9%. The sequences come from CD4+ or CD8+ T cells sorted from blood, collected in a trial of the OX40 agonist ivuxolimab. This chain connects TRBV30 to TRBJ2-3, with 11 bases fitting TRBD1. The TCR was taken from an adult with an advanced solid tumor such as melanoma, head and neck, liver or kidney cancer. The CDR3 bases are TGTGCCTGGGATTCGGGACAGGGGGGAGATACGCAGTATTTT. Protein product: CAWDSGQGGDTQYF.